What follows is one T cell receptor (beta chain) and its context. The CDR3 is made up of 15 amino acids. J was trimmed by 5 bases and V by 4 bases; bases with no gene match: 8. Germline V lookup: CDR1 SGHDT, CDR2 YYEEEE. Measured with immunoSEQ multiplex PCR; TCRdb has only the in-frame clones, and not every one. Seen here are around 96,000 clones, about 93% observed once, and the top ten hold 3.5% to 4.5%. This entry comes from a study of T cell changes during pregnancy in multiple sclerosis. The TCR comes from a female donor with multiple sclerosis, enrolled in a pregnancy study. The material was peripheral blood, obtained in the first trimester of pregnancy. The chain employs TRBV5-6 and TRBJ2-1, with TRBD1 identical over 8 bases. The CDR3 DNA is TGTGCCAGCAGCACCGGGACAGGAGGGGACAATGAGCAGTTCTTC. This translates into CASSTGTGGDNEQFF.